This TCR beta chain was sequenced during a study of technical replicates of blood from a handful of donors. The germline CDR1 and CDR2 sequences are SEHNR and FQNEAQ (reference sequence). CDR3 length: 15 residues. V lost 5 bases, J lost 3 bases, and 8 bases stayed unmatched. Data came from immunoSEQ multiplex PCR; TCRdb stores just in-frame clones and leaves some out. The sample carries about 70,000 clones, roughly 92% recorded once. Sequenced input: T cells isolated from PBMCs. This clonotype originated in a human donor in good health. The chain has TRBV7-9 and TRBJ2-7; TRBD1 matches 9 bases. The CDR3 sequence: CASSRDREGDYEQYF. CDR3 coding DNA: TGTGCCAGCAGCCGGGACAGGGAGGGGGACTACGAGCAGTACTTC.